This T cell receptor beta chain was captured by sequencing in a study of OX40 agonist ivuxolimab in advanced cancers. Study information: Patients received the agonistic anti-OX40 (CD134) antibody ivuxolimab. The study enrolled dose-escalation patients with hepatocellular carcinoma, melanoma, renal cell or head and neck cancer.

Profiling relied on immunoSEQ multiplex PCR, and the TCRdb table lists in-frame clones only, not all of them. This table has 70,000 or so clones, more than 75% appearing once. The TCR was taken from an adult with an advanced solid tumor such as melanoma, head and neck, liver or kidney cancer. Sequencing used CD4+ or CD8+ T cells sorted from blood, obtained in a trial of the OX40 agonist ivuxolimab.

For the CDR3, the DNA is TGTGCCAGCAGCTTTAACGGCAGGGGGCAAGAGACCCAGTACTTC. Its translation is CASSFNGRGQETQYF. V usage is TRBV5-8 and J usage is TRBJ2-5, with TRBD1 identical over 7 bases. Per germline, CDR1 SGHTS and CDR2 YDEGEE. V lost 2 bases to trimming and J lost 2 bases; unmatched junction nucleotides: 6. The CDR3 consists of 15 residues.